A single sample is the source of the 6 T cell receptor beta chains below, sequenced in a study of identical twins. Using its own MiXCR run on the 5' RACE reads, TCRdb lists one record per CDR3 protein. Among about 1.7 million distinct CDR3 sequences listed, 32% were seen once. The sample taken for sequencing was cord blood. These receptors were taken from a newborn girl in good health.

The rearrangement links TRBV7-9 to TRBJ1-5; D is ambiguous. CDR3 length: 15 amino acids. CDR1 and CDR2 from the germline V gene are SEHNR and FQNEAQ (reference sequence). V shed 3 bases and J shed 4 bases, with 13 bases lying between them. DNA for the CDR3: TGTGCCAGCAGCTTTCTCCCCGGTGGGAATCAGCCCCAGCATTTT. Residues: CASSFLPGGNQPQHF.

This clonotype was counted a few times. The chain uses TRBV28 and TRBJ2-1; tentative D call: TRBD1 (6 bases). TRBJ2-7 matches the DNA end more closely, so the J call is doubtful. Per the germline V gene, CDR1 is MDHEN and CDR2 is SYDVKM. The CDR3 spans 16 residues. The CDR3 sequence is CASSSPTGYSYNEQYF. CDR3 nucleotide sequence: TGTGCCAGCAGTAGCCCGACAGGCTACTCCTACAATGAGCAGTACTTC.

With regard to this clonotype: An end of the junction does not agree with germline; a read error may underlie this. The V gene is TRBV15, the J gene TRBJ2-3; 10 positions agree with TRBD1. The CDR3 loop spans 16 amino acids. Germline loops: CDR1 LNHNV, CDR2 YYDKDF (reference sequence). The chain's CDR3 is CATSTMGQGRTDAQYF. The CDR3 DNA follows: TGTGCCACCAGCACCATGGGACAGGGGAGAACAGATGCGCAGTATTTT.

There are a few counts of this clonotype. V and J are TRBV28 and TRBJ1-1; the match to TRBD1 covers 8 bases. The V gene's germline CDR1 is MDHEN and CDR2 SYDVKM. This CDR3 spans 16 amino acids. Unmatched junction bases numbered 7, after V lost 3 bases and J lost 1 base. This CDR3 is CASSFPGQGSNTEAFF. CDR3 sequence (DNA): TGTGCCAGCAGTTTCCCCGGACAGGGTTCGAACACTGAAGCTTTCTTT. Full variable domain (outside the CDR3, taken from reference TRBV28 and TRBJ1-1): DVKVTQSSRYLVKRTGEKVFLECVQDMDHENMFWYRQDPGLGLRLIYFSYDVKMKEKGDIPEGYSVSREKKERFSLILESASTNQTSMYLCASSFPGQGSNTEAFFGQGTRLTVV.

The V and J genes are TRBV28 and TRBJ1-4; D is uncertain. The germline V gene has CDR1 MDHEN and CDR2 SYDVKM. This CDR3 is 17 amino acids long. Trimming removed 3 bases from V and 8 bases from J, with 22 bases in between. CDR3 in DNA: TGTGCCAGCAGTTTCCGCGTAGGGCAGACAACGGGGGAAAAACTGTTTTTT. Its translation: CASSFRVGQTTGEKLFF. The whole variable domain, filled in from reference TRBV28 and TRBJ1-4, reads DVKVTQSSRYLVKRTGEKVFLECVQDMDHENMFWYRQDPGLGLRLIYFSYDVKMKEKGDIPEGYSVSREKKERFSLILESASTNQTSMYLCASSFRVGQTTGEKLFFGSGTQLSVL.

J is TRBJ2-3 and V is TRBV12-3 or TRBV12-4; 9 bases match TRBD2. The CDR3 is 15 amino acids. V was clipped by 5 bases and J by 4 bases; unmatched bases: 7. As DNA, the CDR3 is TGTGCCAGCAGTCCGGGGACTAGCCAGGCAGATACGCAGTATTTT. Its translation: CASSPGTSQADTQYF.